This TCR beta chain was retrieved from a study of T-cell memory formation after mild COVID-19. This clonotype showed up just a few times. Its cognate antigen is unknown. Study-wide findings and caveats: Clones that contracted from day 15 to 85 had balanced CD4/CD8; later expanders were CD4+ biased. The pre-infection memory compartment contained some responding clones, suggesting cross-reactive memory joined.

Looked up from germline, CDR1 is SGDLS and CDR2 is YYNGEE. V was clipped by 3 bases and J by 3 bases, with 9 bases between them. The CDR3 runs 13 residues. MiXCR was run by TCRdb on the 5' RACE reads, yielding one entry per CDR3 protein. The table has approximately 390,000 distinct CDR3 sequences, about 16% seen once. The genes are TRBV9 and TRBJ1-2, with TRBD1 as a possible D gene (5 bases). Sequencing used PBMCs or a T cell subset sorted from them (not recorded which). This receptor was obtained from a man between 18 and 35 years old who had mild COVID-19 (a few samples of this study predate the infection). Cell type and time point are not known. The CDR3 loop reads CASSEGTDYGYTF. The CDR3 DNA reads TGTGCCAGCAGCGAAGGGACCGACTATGGCTACACCTTC.